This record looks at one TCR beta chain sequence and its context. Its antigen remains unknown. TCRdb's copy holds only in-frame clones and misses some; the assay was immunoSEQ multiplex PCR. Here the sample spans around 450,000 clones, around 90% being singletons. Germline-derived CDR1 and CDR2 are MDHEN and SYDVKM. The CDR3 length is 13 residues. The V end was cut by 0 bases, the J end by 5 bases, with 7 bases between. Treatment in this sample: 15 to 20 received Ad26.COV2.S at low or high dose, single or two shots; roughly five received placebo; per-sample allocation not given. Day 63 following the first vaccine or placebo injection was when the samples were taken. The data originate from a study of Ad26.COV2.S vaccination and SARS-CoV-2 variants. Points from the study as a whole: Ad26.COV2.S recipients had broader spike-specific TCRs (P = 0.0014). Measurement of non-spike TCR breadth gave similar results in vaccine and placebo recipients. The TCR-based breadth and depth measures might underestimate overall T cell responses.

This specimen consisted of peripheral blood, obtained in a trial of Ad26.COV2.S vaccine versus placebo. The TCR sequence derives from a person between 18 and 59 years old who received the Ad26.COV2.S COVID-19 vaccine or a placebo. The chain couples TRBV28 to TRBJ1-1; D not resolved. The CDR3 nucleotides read TGTGCCAGCAGTTTATGGACATCTACTGAAGCTTTCTTT. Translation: CASSLWTSTEAFF.